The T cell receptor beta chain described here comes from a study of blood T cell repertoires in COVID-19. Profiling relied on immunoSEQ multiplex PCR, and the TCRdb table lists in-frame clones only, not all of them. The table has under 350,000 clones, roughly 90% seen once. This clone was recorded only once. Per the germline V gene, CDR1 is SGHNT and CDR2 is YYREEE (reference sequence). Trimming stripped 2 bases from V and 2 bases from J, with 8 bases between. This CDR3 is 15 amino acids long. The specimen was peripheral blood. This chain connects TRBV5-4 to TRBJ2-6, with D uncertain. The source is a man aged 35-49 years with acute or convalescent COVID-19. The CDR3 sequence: CASSLELPGANVLTF. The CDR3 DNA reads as TGTGCCAGCAGCTTAGAGCTTCCTGGGGCCAACGTCCTGACTTTC.